A single sample is the source of the 30 T cell receptor beta chains below, sequenced in a study of identifying expanded T cells in peripheral blood. Libraries were prepared by immunoSEQ multiplex PCR; TCRdb keeps only in-frame clonotypes and omits some of them. The table includes some 81,000 clones, 84% detected once. Sequences were obtained from blood. The receptors come from a person aged 18 to 70 in good health.

The V gene is TRBV5-1, the J gene TRBJ2-1, with 8 nucleotides matching TRBD2. Germline values: CDR1 SGHRS, CDR2 YFSETQ. The CDR3 extends over 16 amino acids. The ends lost 4 bases at V and 5 bases at J; junction bases unmatched: 11. CDR3 sequence (DNA): TGCGCCAGCAGCCCATACGAGCGGGAGTATAACAATGAGCAGTTCTTC. Translation: CASSPYEREYNNEQFF.

This rearrangement joins TRBV29-1 to TRBJ2-7; tentatively, D is TRBD2 (5 bases). Trimming pared 7 bases from V and 0 bases from J, leaving 19 bases between. Germline CDR1 is SQVTM and CDR2 is ANQGSEA. CDR3 length: 15 residues. The CDR3 reads CSAGGDTIRSYEQYF. CDR3 nucleotides: TGCAGCGCTGGAGGCGACACAATCCGCTCCTACGAGCAGTACTTC.

As DNA, the CDR3 is TGTGCCAGCAGTGAAGCGCCGGGCGGAACAGGCACTGAAGCTTTCTTT. It translates to CASSEAPGGTGTEAFF. The gene calls are TRBV2 and TRBJ1-1; TRBD1 is a possible D gene (5 bases). This CDR3 contains 16 residues. Germline lookup yields CDR1 SNHLY and CDR2 FYNNEI. Trimming removed 0 bases from V and 4 bases from J, with 15 bases in between. Full variable domain (missing parts from reference TRBV2 and TRBJ1-1): EPEVTQTPSHQVTQMGQEVILRCVPISNHLYFYWYRQILGQKVEFLVSFYNNEISEKSEIFDDQFSVERPDGSNFTLKIRSTKLEDSAMYFCASSEAPGGTGTEAFFGQGTRLTVV.

The genes are TRBV7-2 and TRBJ1-1; D gene unclear. Trimming took 5 bases from V and 5 from J, leaving 18 bases between them. Germline values: CDR1 SGHTA, CDR2 FQGNSA. This CDR3 is 15 amino acids long. The CDR3 here is CASSPGSNWGTEAFF. CDR3 bases: TGTGCCAGCAGCCCCGGTTCTAACTGGGGAACTGAAGCTTTCTTT.

J is TRBJ1-2 and V is TRBV5-6, with no clear D. The V end was cut by 3 bases, the J end by 6 bases, with 15 bases between. The CDR3 loop spans 14 amino acids. From germline, CDR1 is SGHDT and CDR2 YYEEEE. In nucleotides, the CDR3 is TGTGCCAGCAGCTCGCGACCGGTGCCTAATGGCTACACCTTC. Amino acid sequence: CASSSRPVPNGYTF.

This clone showed up just once. The chain is built from TRBV9 and TRBJ2-2; tentatively, D is TRBD2 (6 bases). The CDR3 totals 16 residues. Germline loops: CDR1 SGDLS, CDR2 YYNGEE. V dropped 0 bases and J dropped 7 bases, with 16 bases sitting between them. This chain's CDR3 is CASSVGGGRSVGELFF. The CDR3 nucleotides read TGTGCCAGCAGCGTAGGAGGTGGGAGGAGTGTCGGGGAGCTGTTTTTT.

This clone was detected only once. The chain uses TRBV21-1 and TRBJ2-7; the DNA was not used to check the table's D call, TRBD1. TRBV21-1 is assigned pseudogene status. The CDR3 covers 15 residues. CDR3 residues: CASSKVGTGPYEQYF. The CDR3 DNA follows: TGTGCCAGCAGCAAAGTGGGGACAGGGCCCTACGAGCAGTACTTC.

The V call is TRBV14, the J call TRBJ2-6; no clear D gene. Germline lookup yields CDR1 SGHDN and CDR2 FVKESK. The CDR3 is made up of 17 amino acids. Deletions cut 7 bases from V and 0 bases from J, with 16 bases between. CDR3 nucleotide sequence: TGTGCCAGCAACCCCGTTGAGCTCAACTCTGGGGCCAACGTCCTGACTTTC. Its protein product is CASNPVELNSGANVLTF.

The chain employs TRBV29-1 and TRBJ2-2; possible D gene TRBD2, 5 bases. This CDR3 region has 11 residues. With 4 bases removed from V and 6 bases from J, the gap between germline ends came to 6 bases. CDR1 and CDR2 (germline): SQVTM, ANQGSEA. The CDR3, as DNA: TGCAGCGTTGGGCGGGCCGGGGAGCTGTTTTTT. Translating gives CSVGRAGELFF.

This rearrangement joins TRBV6-5 to TRBJ2-7; 9 bases fit TRBD2. In germline, CDR1 is MNHEY, CDR2 SVGAGI. The CDR3 is made up of 15 amino acids. V shed 2 bases, J shed 5 bases, and the junction held 7 bases outside the gene matches. Here the CDR3 DNA reads TGTGCCAGCAGTTACCTGGCGGGAGGGGGAGACGAGCAGTACTTC. Its translation is CASSYLAGGGDEQYF.

The chain joins TRBV28 to TRBJ2-7, with D unclear. CDR3 length: 11 amino acids. Trimming cost V 5 bases and J 3 bases, with 5 bases left between them. Germline loops: CDR1 MDHEN, CDR2 SYDVKM. CDR3 coding DNA: TGTGCCAGCAGTAACAGCTACGAGCAGTACTTC. This translates into CASSNSYEQYF.

This chain connects TRBV6-5 to TRBJ2-1; no definite D call. Looked up from germline, CDR1 is MNHEY and CDR2 is SVGAGI. This CDR3 has 13 amino acids. V lost 2 bases and J lost 3, with 5 bases in between. The CDR3 sequence is CASSYGHYNEQFF. The CDR3 DNA follows: TGTGCCAGCAGTTACGGTCACTACAATGAGCAGTTCTTC.

V gene TRBV6-5 combines with J gene TRBJ2-3; unclear D gene. This CDR3 has 12 residues. With 2 bases removed from V and 5 bases from J, the gap between germline ends came to 5 bases. Germline assignment: CDR1 MNHEY and CDR2 SVGAGI. The CDR3 nucleotides read TGTGCCAGCAGTTACAACAGAGATACGCAGTATTTT. This codes for CASSYNRDTQYF.

V gene TRBV29-1 combines with J gene TRBJ1-4, with a weak D call TRBD1 (6 bases). The CDR3 spans 13 residues. Germline CDR1 SQVTM, CDR2 ANQGSEA. V was clipped by 7 bases and J by 3 bases, with 12 bases between them. The CDR3, as DNA: TGCAGCGCCGGCGGGGGCCCTAATGAAAAACTGTTTTTT. This encodes CSAGGGPNEKLFF.

This rearrangement joins TRBV6-5 to TRBJ1-4, with 9 nucleotides matching TRBD1. In germline, CDR1 is MNHEY, CDR2 SVGAGI. V gave up 3 bases and J gave up 7 bases; unmatched junction bases: 3. The CDR3 runs 14 residues. CDR3 protein: CASSYGTGSEKLFF. The CDR3 nucleotides read TGTGCCAGCAGTTATGGGACAGGGAGTGAAAAACTGTTTTTT.

There are a few counts of this clone. The chain recombines TRBV28 with TRBJ1-2; D is unclear. This CDR3 spans 18 amino acids. Germline values: CDR1 MDHEN, CDR2 SYDVKM. Trimming took 3 bases from V and 2 from J, leaving 22 bases between them. The CDR3 loop is CASSFLGLRAVTNYGYTF. In DNA form, the CDR3 reads TGTGCCAGCAGTTTTCTGGGTCTTCGGGCAGTCACAAACTATGGCTACACCTTC.

The genes are TRBV11-3 and TRBJ1-1; 8 bases are a match to TRBD1. The V gene end was trimmed by 0 bases and the J gene end by 6 bases; junction bases not matched to a gene: 9. This CDR3 spans 16 amino acids. The germline CDR1 and CDR2 sequences are SGHNT and YENEEA. CDR3 residues: CASSLDRQGKASEAFF. The CDR3 region has the DNA TGTGCCAGCAGCTTAGATCGACAGGGGAAAGCCTCTGAAGCTTTCTTT.

This chain uses TRBV4-1 with TRBJ1-2; D is possibly TRBD1 (5 bases). Trimming left V 0 bases short and J 1 base short, with 12 bases between. Germline assignment: CDR1 MGHRA and CDR2 YSYEKL. This CDR3 contains 16 residues. CDR3 residues: CASSQERDVRNYGYTF. As DNA, the CDR3 is TGCGCCAGCAGCCAAGAACGGGACGTACGTAACTATGGCTACACCTTC.

The V gene is TRBV9, the J gene TRBJ1-2; TRBD1 matches at 7 bases. This CDR3 is 17 amino acids long. Losses at the gene ends were 0 bases for V and 3 bases for J; bases not matched to a gene: 11. Germline lookup yields CDR1 SGDLS and CDR2 YYNGEE. The CDR3 is CASSVGDRESFHYGYTF. The CDR3 region has the DNA TGTGCCAGCAGCGTAGGAGACAGGGAAAGCTTCCACTATGGCTACACCTTC.

The chain carries TRBV4-2 and TRBJ2-2, with D perhaps matching TRBD2 (5 bases). The V end was cut by 2 bases, the J end by 4 bases, with 8 bases between. The CDR3 length is 14 residues. The germline gives CDR1 LGHNA, CDR2 YNFKEQ. The CDR3 DNA is TGTGCCAGCAGCCAATCTGGAGGCACCGGGGAGCTGTTTTTT. Translating it yields CASSQSGGTGELFF.

The V call is TRBV7-2, the J call TRBJ2-7, with 8 bases lining up with TRBD2. V shed 4 bases, J shed 5 bases, and the junction held 7 bases outside the gene matches. Germline lookup yields CDR1 SGHTA and CDR2 FQGNSA. The CDR3 contains 14 residues. The CDR3 DNA reads as TGTGCCAGCAGCTCCGCCGGGACTAGTAACGAGCAGTACTTC. Encoded protein: CASSSAGTSNEQYF. Using reference TRBV7-2 and TRBJ2-7 for the parts outside the CDR3, the full variable domain is GAGVSQSPSNKVTEKGKDVELRCDPISGHTALYWYRQSLGQGLEFLIYFQGNSAPDKSGLPSDRFSAERTGGSVSTLTIQRTQQEDSAVYLCASSSAGTSNEQYFGPGTRLTVT.

There are a few counts of this clone. The V gene is TRBV9, the J gene TRBJ2-5; TRBD1 matches at 9 bases. Germline CDR1 is SGDLS and CDR2 is YYNGEE. With V trimmed by 0 bases and J by 1 base, 7 bases remained unmatched. The CDR3 loop spans 17 amino acids. This chain's CDR3 is CASSVDHRTGVQETQYF. Written as DNA, the CDR3 is TGTGCCAGCAGCGTAGATCACCGGACAGGGGTCCAAGAGACCCAGTACTTC. The variable domain in full, with the rest retrieved from reference TRBV9 and TRBJ2-5, is DSGVTQTPKHLITATGQRVTLRCSPRSGDLSVYWYQQSLDQGLQFLIQYYNGEERAKGNILERFSAQQFPDLHSELNLSSLELGDSALYFCASSVDHRTGVQETQYFGPGTRLLVL.

This clone came up once. The chain carries TRBV28 and TRBJ1-5; D might be TRBD1 (5 bases). Deletions cut 8 bases from V and 2 bases from J, with 10 bases between. CDR3 length: 13 residues. Looked up from germline, CDR1 is MDHEN and CDR2 is SYDVKM. In DNA form, the CDR3 reads TGTGCCAGCTGGGGACTCGGCAATCAGCCCCAGCATTTT. As protein: CASWGLGNQPQHF.

J is TRBJ2-1 and V is TRBV5-4; 7 bases map to TRBD2. V gave up 4 bases and J gave up 8 bases; unmatched junction bases: 9. The CDR3 extends over 14 amino acids. Germline-derived CDR1 and CDR2 are SGHNT and YYREEE (reference sequence). CDR3 loop: CASSLPQRDYEQFF. DNA of the CDR3: TGTGCCAGCAGCCTACCTCAGCGGGATTATGAGCAGTTCTTC.

The rearrangement joins TRBV9 to TRBJ1-5; TRBD1 is a possible D gene (6 bases). The ends were cut back, 0 bases at V and 5 bases at J, with 9 bases in the middle. CDR3 length: 14 residues. CDR1 and CDR2 from the germline V gene are SGDLS and YYNGEE. The CDR3 nucleotides read TGTGCCAGCAGCGTAGGGGACAATTATCAGCCCCAGCATTTT. This encodes CASSVGDNYQPQHF.

This clone was observed a handful of times. This chain connects TRBV18 to TRBJ2-3; no firm D call. V was cut by 0 bases and J by 4 bases, with 8 bases left in between. The CDR3 is 14 amino acids. CDR1 and CDR2 (germline): KGHSH, LQKENI. The CDR3 DNA is TGTGCCAGCTCACCACCGATCACTTCAGATACGCAGTATTTT. The encoded protein is CASSPPITSDTQYF.

The chain links TRBV19 to TRBJ2-2; tentative D call: TRBD1 (6 bases). V was clipped by 3 bases and J by 1 base, with 6 bases between them. The V gene's germline CDR1 is LNHDA and CDR2 SQIVND (reference sequence). The CDR3 extends over 14 amino acids. The chain's CDR3 is CASSMGQNTGELFF. CDR3 sequence (DNA): TGTGCCAGTAGTATGGGACAGAACACCGGGGAGCTGTTTTTT.

The CDR3 DNA reads TGCGCCAGCAGCCCGACCGGGGGCTCCTACGAGCAGTACTTC. This encodes CASSPTGGSYEQYF. This chain links TRBV5-1 with TRBJ2-7, with D tentatively TRBD2 (6 bases). CDR1 is SGHRS, CDR2 YFSETQ, per germline. The V end was cut by 4 bases, the J end by 0 bases, with 11 bases between. The CDR3 is 14 amino acids. Full variable domain (missing parts from reference TRBV5-1 and TRBJ2-7): KAGVTQTPRYLIKTRGQQVTLSCSPISGHRSVSWYQQTPGQGLQFLFEYFSETQRNKGNFPGRFSGRQFSNSRSEMNVSTLELGDSALYLCASSPTGGSYEQYFGPGTRLTVT.

This clone was seen a single time. The chain employs TRBV6-6 and TRBJ1-2; D possibly corresponds to TRBD1 (5 bases). Trimming removed 9 bases from V and 1 base from J, with 21 bases in between. Per the germline V gene, CDR1 is MNHNY and CDR2 is SVGAGI (reference sequence). This CDR3 comprises 16 residues. CDR3 DNA sequence: TGTGCCAGTTCGGAGACAGCCTCCGCCTATAACTATGGCTACACCTTC. Protein: CASSETASAYNYGYTF.

This clone was seen only once. This chain links TRBV30 with TRBJ2-3, with 9 bases aligning to TRBD2. Germline-derived CDR1 and CDR2 are GTSNPN and SVGIG (reference sequence). The CDR3 is 14 amino acids. V lost 2 bases to trimming and J lost 2 bases; unmatched junction nucleotides: 2. This CDR3 reads CAWSPGLATDTQYF. In DNA form, the CDR3 reads TGTGCCTGGAGTCCGGGACTAGCCACAGATACGCAGTATTTT.